The source of this T cell receptor beta chain is a study of blood T cells in healthy people across ages. Study-wide points: Estimates of diversity drawn from one million T cells were considered underestimates. Per million T cells, TCR beta diversity dropped roughly linearly as age increased.

In regard to this clonotype: Its antigen is not known.

It was with a sample-barcoded 5' primer and a J-beta primer mix that a second PCR of roughly 7 to 12 cycles was run. Every cDNA was tagged by a template-switch adaptor with 12 random nucleotides. TCRdb called the 5' RACE reads again in MiXCR, with one record for every CDR3 protein. The table shows about 1,500,000 distinct CDR3 sequences, with 42% occurring only once. This receptor was taken from a woman between 18 and 29 years old in good health. The specimen sequenced was blood.

As DNA, the CDR3 is TGCAGTGCCGGCCACTCCGGGACAGCGAACTATGGCTACACCTTC. Protein product: CSAGHSGTANYGYTF. V is TRBV20-1 and J is TRBJ1-2; 7 bases align to TRBD1. This CDR3 is built from 15 residues. Germline loops: CDR1 DFQATT, CDR2 SNEGSKA (reference sequence). V was pared by 6 bases and J by 2 bases, with 12 bases of the junction left unmatched.